This T cell receptor (beta chain) was sequenced for a study of radiotherapy plus CTLA-4 blockade in lung cancer. The study, taken as a whole, reports: How blood T cell clones changed early, along with interferon-beta, reportedly forecast response best.

The CDR3 totals 17 residues. CDR1 and CDR2 (germline): MNHEY, SMNVEV (reference sequence). Trimming at V came to 5 bases and at J to 4 bases, leaving 9 bases not matched to a gene. TCRdb's table, derived via immunoSEQ multiplex PCR, lists solely in-frame clones and lacks some. The sample contains 40,000 to 50,000 clones, 70% to 80% of which appear only once. As to this clone: Its antigen is as yet unknown.

This chain uses TRBV27 with TRBJ2-7; 15 bases agree with TRBD2. This sequence was found in a human donor with non-small cell lung cancer who had stable disease on radiotherapy plus ipilimumab. The specimen comprised peripheral blood, sampled from a patient treated with radiotherapy plus ipilimumab. CDR3 residues: CASSRPGLAGGSYEQYF. The DNA for the CDR3 is TGTGCCAGCAGTCGCCCGGGACTAGCGGGGGGTTCGTACGAGCAGTACTTC.